Following are 14 T cell receptor beta chains from one sample sequenced in a study of regulatory T cells in long-lasting Graves disease. Relying on iRepertoire HTBI primers and Arm-PCR of CDR3 regions, the team built TCR beta libraries. TCRdb reprocessed the multiplex PCR reads via MiXCR and lists one record per CDR3 protein. The sample lists about 470,000 distinct CDR3 sequences; roughly 21% were seen once. Time point described: persistent/refractory GD, antithyroid drugs over 5 years with positive TRAb. Following extraction of RNA from PBMCs, that RNA was used to make the TCR library. The sample was peripheral blood mononuclear cells (PBMCs), taken when the disease was refractory, from a patient treated with antithyroid drugs. The origin of the receptors is a female donor with Graves disease.

This clonotype was seen a few times. The J gene is TRBJ1-2, the V gene TRBV15; tentative D call: TRBD1 (5 bases). V lost 0 bases to trimming and J lost 5 bases, with 13 bases between them. Looked up from germline, CDR1 is LNHNV and CDR2 is YYDKDF (reference sequence). This CDR3 is built from 15 residues. CDR3 protein: CATSRESPGGYGYTF. CDR3 in DNA: TGTGCCACCAGCAGAGAGTCACCGGGGGGATATGGCTACACCTTC.

This clonotype was seen at least ten times. The rearrangement joins TRBV12-3 or TRBV12-4 to TRBJ1-1; no firm D call. Trimming took 2 bases from V and 0 from J, leaving 10 bases between them. The CDR3 length is 15 residues. The CDR3 DNA follows: TGTGCCAGCAGTTTATACAGCGTAATGAACACTGAAGCTTTCTTT. This codes for CASSLYSVMNTEAFF.

This clonotype was seen only a few times. The chain employs TRBV3-1 and TRBJ1-4; the match to TRBD1 covers 7 bases. Germline assignment: CDR1 LGHDT and CDR2 YNNKEL (reference sequence). This CDR3 region has 17 residues. Unmatched junction bases numbered 5, after V lost 1 base and J lost 0 bases. The CDR3 nucleotides read TGTGCCAGCAGCCAAGGTTGGGACAGCGCAACTAATGAAAAACTGTTTTTT. It translates to CASSQGWDSATNEKLFF.

V gene TRBV19 combines with J gene TRBJ2-5; D is ambiguous. This CDR3 comprises 12 residues. V lost 5 bases and J lost 5, with 9 bases in between. The germline V gene has CDR1 LNHDA and CDR2 SQIVND (reference sequence). CDR3 amino acids: CASSSARETQYF. The CDR3 nucleotides read TGTGCCAGTAGTTCCGCGAGGGAGACCCAGTACTTC.

The V call is TRBV10-3, the J call TRBJ1-1; 9 bases fit TRBD1. The length of the CDR3 is 13 residues. V trimming: 5 bases; J trimming: 6 bases; junction bases outside the gene matches: 4. Germline lookup yields CDR1 ENHRY and CDR2 SYGVKD. The CDR3 DNA reads as TGTGCCATCAGTCCGGGACAGGGACCTGAAGCTTTCTTT. Its protein is CAISPGQGPEAFF.

This clonotype was counted between two and nine times. A clone one base away is much larger, so this may be a read error. The V gene is TRBV12-3 or TRBV12-4, the J gene TRBJ2-5; the match to TRBD1 covers 7 bases. The J segment lost 2 bases and the V segment lost 5 bases, leaving 11 bases of the junction unmatched. This CDR3 spans 16 amino acids. The CDR3 DNA is TGTGCCAGCAGTAGACCTCCGGGACAGCTACAAGAGACCCAGTACTTC. Translation gives CASSRPPGQLQETQYF.

The chain carries TRBV19 and TRBJ1-2; 8 nucleotides match TRBD1. V was clipped by 4 bases and J by 1 base; unmatched bases: 5. The CDR3 is made up of 15 amino acids. Germline CDR1 and CDR2: LNHDA and SQIVND (reference sequence). As DNA, the CDR3 is TGTGCCAGTAGTACACCGGGACAGGATAACTATGGCTACACCTTC. Its protein product is CASSTPGQDNYGYTF.

V and J are TRBV7-2 and TRBJ1-5; D might be TRBD1 (5 bases). Trimming left V 2 bases short and J 9 bases short, with 20 bases between. This CDR3 region has 16 residues. The germline V gene has CDR1 SGHTA and CDR2 FQGNSA. The CDR3 nucleotides read TGTGCCAGCAGCTTAAATCGAGGAACAGGCGACCGGCCCCAGCATTTT. Translated, it gives CASSLNRGTGDRPQHF.

This chain uses TRBV12-3 or TRBV12-4 with TRBJ2-1; 9 bases are shared with TRBD2. The junction had 8 bases not matched to a gene; V was cut back by 6 bases and J by 5 bases. There are 15 residues in the CDR3. CDR3 residues: CASRGTSRFDNEQFF. The CDR3 bases are TGTGCCAGCAGAGGGACTAGCCGGTTTGACAATGAGCAGTTCTTC.

As regards this clonotype: Just one base apart from a much larger clone, this may be a read error. This sequence joins TRBV3-1 and TRBJ2-7; D perhaps matches TRBD2 (6 bases). The V gene's germline CDR1 is LGHDT and CDR2 YNNKEL (reference sequence). The CDR3 consists of 13 residues. CDR3 protein: CASSRPGGGERYF. The CDR3, as DNA: TGTGCCAGCAGCCGTCCCGGGGGTGGCGAGCGGTACTTC.

This clonotype has at least ten counts. The rearrangement joins TRBV20-1 to TRBJ2-7; TRBD2 matches at 7 bases. The CDR3 covers 14 residues. Germline assignment: CDR1 DFQATT and CDR2 SNEGSKA (reference sequence). Unmatched junction bases numbered 7, after V lost 2 bases and J lost 3 bases. The CDR3 region has the DNA TGCAGTGCTAGACAGTCGGGAGGTTTCTACGAGCAGTACTTC. This gives the protein CSARQSGGFYEQYF.

V usage is TRBV28 and J usage is TRBJ2-1, with a weak D call TRBD2 (6 bases). CDR1 is MDHEN and CDR2 is SYDVKM in the germline V gene. The CDR3 sequence is 14 residues long. V dropped 4 bases and J dropped 5 bases, with 12 bases sitting between them. The chain's CDR3 is CASSSGTENNEQFF. The CDR3 DNA is TGTGCCAGCAGTTCCGGGACTGAAAACAATGAGCAGTTCTTC. Drawing the rest from reference TRBV28 and TRBJ2-1, the complete variable domain is DVKVTQSSRYLVKRTGEKVFLECVQDMDHENMFWYRQDPGLGLRLIYFSYDVKMKEKGDIPEGYSVSREKKERFSLILESASTNQTSMYLCASSSGTENNEQFFGPGTRLTVL.

V is TRBV18 and J is TRBJ2-5; tentatively, D is TRBD2 (5 bases). V dropped 4 bases and J dropped 5 bases, with 11 bases sitting between them. The CDR3 is 13 amino acids. Germline-derived CDR1 and CDR2 are KGHSH and LQKENI. CDR3 amino acids: CASSRGLLETQYF. For the CDR3, the DNA is TGTGCCAGCTCACGCGGGCTCTTGGAGACCCAGTACTTC.

This clonotype came up many times. The chain employs TRBV20-1 and TRBJ1-1; tentatively, D is TRBD1 (6 bases). Germline CDR1 DFQATT, CDR2 SNEGSKA (reference sequence). Deletions cut 6 bases from V and 1 base from J, with 12 bases between. This CDR3 comprises 13 residues. For the CDR3, the DNA is TGCAGTGCGCCACCGGGACAGAACACTGAAGCTTTCTTT. Translating gives CSAPPGQNTEAFF.